The source of this T cell receptor (beta chain) is a study of CD8 T cells in ankylosing spondylitis. The study's findings and limits: A number of the motif variants had already been described in reactive arthritis synovial fluid and blood. Eight or nine highly homologous variants made up a TCR beta motif that seemed to typify ankylosing spondylitis blood. From matched ankylosing spondylitis synovial fluid, disease-linked clones were reportedly recovered at significantly enriched levels.

Only a few counts were recorded for this clonotype. Its cognate antigen is unknown. The CDR3 consists of 16 residues. With V trimmed by 6 bases and J by 3 bases, 8 bases remained unmatched. Germline CDR1 SNHLY, CDR2 FYNNEI. A quantitative 5'-RACE method, one with molecular barcodes, was used to make TCR beta libraries. MiXCR, applied by TCRdb to the 5' RACE reads, yields one record per CDR3 protein. The table includes around 390,000 distinct CDR3 sequences, approximately 20% detected once. The material sequenced was blood, either unsorted or a sorted T cell fraction (not recorded which). The chain combines TRBV2 with TRBJ2-3; TRBD1 matches at 11 bases. This TCR came from a male donor with ankylosing spondylitis. As DNA, the CDR3 is TGTGCCAGCAGGGCTGGGACAGGGGGTGGGACAGATACGCAGTATTTT. Translated, it gives CASRAGTGGGTDTQYF.